The rows below give T cell receptor beta chains drawn from one sample of a study of shared clonotypes between healthy human individuals. Clones were read by immunoSEQ multiplex PCR, and TCRdb kept only the in-frame ones, dropping some. The profile covers roughly 2.1 million clones, with 85% to 95% appearing a single time and 1.7% taken by the ten largest. Sample: naive CD8+ T cells from PBMCs. Every receptor here comes from a man aged 18 to 35 in good health. Some clones in this sample may be carry-over from other donors' samples. The conserved cysteine and the conserved F or W are not part of the CDR3 here.

TRBJ2-7	TRBV27	ASRLAGLTYEQY
TRBJ2-1	TRBV4-1	ASSQETLRLYNEQF
TRBJ1-2	TRBV6-5	ASSYIPGWNYGYT
TRBJ2-3	TRBV29-1	SDKLAGGPDTQY
TRBJ2-1	TRBV27	ASSFSGRAADEQF
TRBJ2-7	TRBV19	ASRGLAGVLTEQY
TRBJ1-1	TRBV9	ASNRQVNTEAF
TRBJ2-7	TRBV1	TSSQVVVGGEQY
TRBJ2-3	TRBV28	ASSIETATDTQY
TRBJ2-7	TRBV7-2	ASSLALATGGYEQY
TRBJ2-1	TRBV7-6	ASSLLAGGRDEQF
TRBJ2-4	TRBV13	ASSTRTGLAKNIQY
TRBJ2-3	TRBV10-3	AISEAASGRTDTQY
TRBJ1-3	TRBV7-8	ASSLQGQTIAYGNTIY
TRBJ2-7	TRBV18	ASSPTGPSSYEQY
TRBJ2-1	TRBV7-8	ASSPPGSGSGYNEQF
TRBJ2-5	TRBV5-4	ASSGRTGGLETQY
TRBJ1-2	TRBV9	ASSQPGQGAYGYT
TRBJ2-5	TRBV9	ASSVGHLKETQY
TRBJ1-2	TRBV13	ASHQGVYGYT
TRBJ2-7	TRBV28	ASSPLQGTVLTYEQY
TRBJ2-7	TRBV27	ASARGSSYEQY
TRBJ1-2	TRBV10-2	ASSDSQGILNYGYT
TRBJ2-4	TRBV5-1	ASSPTVSLIENIQY
NA	TRBV2	ASSELPLEYETMNEQY
TRBJ2-1	TRBV5-1	ASSVGLANEQF
TRBJ1-4	TRBV19	ASSIDREGTNEKLF
TRBJ1-4	TRBV6-1	ASMDRGLKLF
TRBJ2-4	TRBV6-1	ATTYGTLQY
TRBJ2-7	TRBV4-1	ASSQDTAGGFYEQY
TRBJ1-1	TRBV4-1	ASSQSRAAEAF
TRBJ1-4	TRBV4-3	ASSQARGLNEKLF
TRBJ2-7	TRBV28	ASGQLVSYEQY
TRBJ2-2	TRBV28	ASRPQGVAKYLF
TRBJ2-7	TRBV7-6	ASSYDGGYEQY
TRBJ2-7	TRBV6-6	ASSSLQRNNHGQY
TRBJ2-1	TRBV7-2	ASSLSGSSYNEQF
TRBJ1-1	TRBV10-3	AIRDTTGSDTEAF
TRBJ2-1	TRBV4-3	ASSQDVAAGEFYNEQF
TRBJ2-1	TRBV28	ASSPTTLKAGESYNEQF
TRBJ2-2	TRBV11-2	ASSYPHPGLRTGELF
TRBJ1-5	TRBV27	ASSSVLGARED
TRBJ2-1	TRBV28	ASSFRTSGRSPLVNEQF
TRBJ2-3	TRBV12-5	ASGPNKAGDGTDTQY
TRBJ2-5	TRBV9	ASSKGTGAETQY
TRBJ1-2	TRBV9	ASSPGDRGHPLDT
TRBJ2-1	TRBV11-2	ASSLDRGSYNEQF
TRBJ1-5	TRBV2	ASSDIRPWADNQPQH
TRBJ2-7	TRBV19	ASSIDLFGREGSYEQY
TRBJ1-1	TRBV7-9	ASSLGGYSKGAF
TRBJ2-6	TRBV5-1	ASSWAGGRKGGANVLT
TRBJ2-1	TRBV29-1	SVDRTSGSHTEQF
TRBJ1-2	TRBV15	ATSGRSAAFYGYT
TRBJ2-7	TRBV7-9	ASSPPLGKGTYEQY
TRBJ1-4	TRBV27	ASGQVATNEKLF
TRBJ2-3	TRBV30	AWSVRAGGISTDTQY
TRBJ2-7	TRBV11-3	ASSQGTSGSYEQY
TRBJ2-7	TRBV27	ASSLGGGGLKEQY
TRBJ1-5	TRBV28	ASRPDQNQPQH